Listed below are T cell receptor beta chains from one sample, sequenced in a study of blood T cells in healthy people across ages. Each CDR3 protein is one row after TCRdb ran MiXCR on the 5' RACE reads. Of about 1.8 million distinct CDR3 sequences in the sample, around half were seen once. Material for sequencing was blood. These receptor sequences come from a middle-aged woman in good health. Both conserved end residues are part of each CDR3. The D gene is left open where the match is weak. Clone size is shown for a subset of rows, as once, few, many or a class of expanded clone.

>TRBD1|TRBJ1-2|TRBV12-3/TRBV12-4|few
TGTGCCAGCAGCCATGGGACAGGGCGTGGCTACACCTTC
CASSHGTGRGYTF
>TRBD2|TRBJ2-5|TRBV9|-
TGTGCCAGCAGCGTAGGCTCGCGGGAGTTCCAAGAGACCCAGTACTTC
CASSVGSREFQETQYF
>-|TRBJ2-3|TRBV6-2/TRBV6-3|few
TGTGCCAGCAGTTACGGAGCAGGGGGGCCCGACACAGATACGCAGTATTTT
CASSYGAGGPDTDTQYF
>-|TRBJ2-5|TRBV27|-
TGTGCCAGCAGTTTCCTTGGCAGGCAAGAGACCCAGTACTTC
CASSFLGRQETQYF
>TRBD1|TRBJ1-6|TRBV20-1|-
TGCAGTGCCCCGGGACAGGGTATTGGGAGCTCCTATAATTCACCCCTCCACTTT
CSAPGQGIGSSYNSPLHF
>-|TRBJ2-3|TRBV20-1|-
TGCAGTGGGTGGCGGATAAAGGACACAGATACGCAGTATTTT
CSGWRIKDTDTQYF
>TRBD1|TRBJ2-3|TRBV27|many
TGTGCCAGCCGACAGGGACCAGATACGCAGTATTTT
CASRQGPDTQYF
>-|TRBJ2-4|TRBV2|-
TGTGCCAGCAGTGATATGAGGTCGGGAAACATTCAGTACTTC
CASSDMRSGNIQYF
>TRBD2|TRBJ2-3|TRBV5-4|once
TGTGCCAGCAGCCGGGGGACTAGGGAGGGCACAGATACGCAGTATTTT
CASSRGTREGTDTQYF
>-|TRBJ2-1|TRBV7-9|few
TGTGCCAGCAGCTTCGGGCAGGGAGTGGTCGATGAGCAGTTCTTC
CASSFGQGVVDEQFF